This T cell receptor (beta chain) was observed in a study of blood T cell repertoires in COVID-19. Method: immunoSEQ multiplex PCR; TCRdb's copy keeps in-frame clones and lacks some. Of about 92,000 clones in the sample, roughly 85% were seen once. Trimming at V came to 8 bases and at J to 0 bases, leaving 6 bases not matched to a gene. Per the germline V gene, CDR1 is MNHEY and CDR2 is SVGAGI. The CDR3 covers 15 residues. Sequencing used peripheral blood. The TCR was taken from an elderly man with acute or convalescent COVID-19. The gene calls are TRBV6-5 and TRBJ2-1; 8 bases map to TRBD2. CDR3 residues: CASGSGTSSYNEQFF. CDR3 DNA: TGTGCCAGCGGCTCCGGGACTAGCTCCTACAATGAGCAGTTCTTC.